The 9 T cell receptor beta chains given below trace back to one sample, sequenced in a study of post-analysis software for immune sequencing data. General study results and limits: When patients were compared with controls, four to six TRBV segments were more frequent, TRBV5-6, TRBV5-1 and TRBV20-1 among them.

These receptors' antigens are unknown. Unique molecular identifiers were built into the TCR beta cDNA libraries. Each CDR3 protein is one row after TCRdb ran MiXCR on the PCR reads. The sample yields hundreds of thousands of distinct CDR3 sequences, 55% to 60% seen once. Sequencing input: blood. These receptors originate from a girl aged 2 to 10 with multiple sclerosis.

This chain uses TRBV4-3 with TRBJ2-4, with 9 nucleotides matching TRBD2. This CDR3 is 17 amino acids long. Trimming removed 4 bases from V and 3 bases from J; junction bases left unmatched: 10. The germline CDR1 and CDR2 sequences are LGHNA and YSLEER. The CDR3 here is CASSPSAGGTGKNIQYF. The CDR3 DNA sequence: TGCGCCAGCAGCCCCTCCGCGGGGGGGACCGGCAAAAACATTCAGTACTTC.

This clonotype was counted only a few times. V gene TRBV4-1 combines with J gene TRBJ2-7, with 9 bases that match TRBD2. V gave up 4 bases and J gave up 0 bases; unmatched junction bases: 7. Germline-derived CDR1 and CDR2 are MGHRA and YSYEKL. The CDR3 totals 16 residues. The CDR3: CASSLESGGPSYEQYF. In DNA, the CDR3 is TGCGCCAGCAGCCTCGAGAGCGGGGGGCCCTCCTACGAGCAGTACTTC.

V and J are TRBV12-3 or TRBV12-4 and TRBJ2-1; perhaps TRBD2 as D (5 bases). Trimming removed 2 bases from V and 6 bases from J, with 8 bases in between. The CDR3 runs to 13 residues. In DNA form, the CDR3 reads TGTGCCAGCAGTTTATCCGGGATCAATGAGCAGTTCTTC. Amino acid sequence: CASSLSGINEQFF.

This clonotype was seen only a few times. The chain couples TRBV12-3 or TRBV12-4 to TRBJ2-1; D is uncertain. The length of the CDR3 is 14 residues. V was cut by 1 base and J by 6 bases, with 10 bases left in between. CDR3 nucleotides: TGTGCCAGCAGTTTAGTCTCCAGTACCAATGAGCAGTTCTTC. The encoded protein is CASSLVSSTNEQFF.

Only a few counts were recorded for this clonotype. The chain combines TRBV6-1 with TRBJ2-5, with 9 bases fitting TRBD1. The CDR3 is made up of 14 amino acids. Germline V gene lookup returns CDR1 MNHNS and CDR2 SASEGT. V trimming: 7 bases; J trimming: 3 bases; junction bases outside the gene matches: 6. CDR3 sequence reads: CASTRDRAKETQYF. The CDR3 nucleotides read TGTGCCAGCACTCGGGACAGGGCGAAAGAGACCCAGTACTTC.

For this clonotype: Since the CDR3 does not end with the conserved phenylalanine or tryptophan, this likely comes from a read error. CDR3 sequence: CASSLYGRGSTDTQYV. DNA for the CDR3: TGTGCCAGCAGCTTATATGGGCGGGGGAGCACAGATACGCAGTATGTT. The V call is TRBV11-2, the J call TRBJ2-3, with 7 bases fitting TRBD2. The CDR3 is 16 residues long. Looked up from germline, CDR1 is SGHAT and CDR2 is FQNNGV. J gave up 0 bases and V 2 bases, and 5 bases lay outside the gene matches.

Only a few counts were recorded for this clonotype. This chain links TRBV10-3 with TRBJ2-7; D possibly corresponds to TRBD1 (6 bases). The V and J ends lost 0 bases and 4 bases respectively, with 13 bases between them. The CDR3 runs to 15 residues. CDR1 and CDR2 (germline): ENHRY, SYGVKD. This chain's CDR3 is CAISESQDRPYEQYF. The CDR3 region has the DNA TGTGCCATCAGTGAGTCTCAGGACAGACCTTACGAGCAGTACTTC.

This clonotype has more than one count but fewer than ten. The chain joins TRBV6-5 to TRBJ2-7; possible D gene TRBD1, 8 bases. The germline CDR1 and CDR2 sequences are MNHEY and SVGAGI. The V gene lost 11 bases and the J gene lost 6 bases, with 20 bases spanning the gap. CDR3 size: 13 residues. The CDR3 spells CAGVGQGGSEQYF. CDR3 nucleotides: TGTGCCGGCGTTGGACAGGGAGGGTCCGAGCAGTACTTC.

This clonotype was picked up a small number of times. The chain employs TRBV5-1 and TRBJ2-2; D possibly corresponds to TRBD2 (6 bases). This CDR3 is 13 amino acids long. CDR1 is SGHRS, CDR2 YFSETQ, per germline. V was cut by 3 bases and J by 10 bases, with 13 bases left in between. CDR3 nucleotides: TGCGCCAGCAGCTCCATGGGGGGTGCGGAGCTGTTTTTT. Amino acid sequence: CASSSMGGAELFF.